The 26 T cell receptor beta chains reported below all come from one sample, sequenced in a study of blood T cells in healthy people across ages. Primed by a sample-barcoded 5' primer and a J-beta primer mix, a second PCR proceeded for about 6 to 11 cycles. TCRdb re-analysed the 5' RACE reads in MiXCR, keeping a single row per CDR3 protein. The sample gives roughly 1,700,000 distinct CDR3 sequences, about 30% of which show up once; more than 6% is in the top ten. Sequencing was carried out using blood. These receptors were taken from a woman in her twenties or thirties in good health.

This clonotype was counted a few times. The CDR3 bases are TGTGCCAGCAGCACTAGTGGGAGGTCCGCAGATACGCAGTATTTT. Amino acid sequence: CASSTSGRSADTQYF. J is TRBJ2-3 and V is TRBV7-9, with D perhaps matching TRBD2 (6 bases). The V and J ends lost 5 bases and 4 bases respectively, with 16 bases between them. This CDR3 is built from 15 residues. The germline V gene has CDR1 SEHNR and CDR2 FQNEAQ (reference sequence).

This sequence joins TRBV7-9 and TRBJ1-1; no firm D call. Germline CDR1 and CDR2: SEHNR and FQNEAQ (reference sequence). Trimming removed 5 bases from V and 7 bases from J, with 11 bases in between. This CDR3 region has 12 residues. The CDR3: CASSDGNGEAFF. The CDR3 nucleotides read TGTGCCAGCAGCGACGGGAATGGTGAAGCTTTCTTT. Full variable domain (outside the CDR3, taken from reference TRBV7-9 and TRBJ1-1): DTGVSQNPRHKITKRGQNVTFRCDPISEHNRLYWYRQTLGQGPEFLTYFQNEAQLEKSRLLSDRFSAERPKGSFSTLEIQRTEQGDSAMYLCASSDGNGEAFFGQGTRLTVV.

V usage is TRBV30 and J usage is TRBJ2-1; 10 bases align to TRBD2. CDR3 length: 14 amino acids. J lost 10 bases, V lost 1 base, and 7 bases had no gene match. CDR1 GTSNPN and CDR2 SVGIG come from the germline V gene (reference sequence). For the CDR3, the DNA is TGTGCCTGGAGTGACTCTAGCGGGGGCGGGGAGCAGTTCTTC. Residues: CAWSDSSGGGEQFF. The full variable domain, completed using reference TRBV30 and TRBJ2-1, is SQTIHQWPATLVQPVGSPLSLECTVEGTSNPNLYWYRQAAGRGLQLLFYSVGIGQISSEVPQNLSASRPQDRQFILSSKKLLLSDSGFYLCAWSDSSGGGEQFFGPGTRLTVL.

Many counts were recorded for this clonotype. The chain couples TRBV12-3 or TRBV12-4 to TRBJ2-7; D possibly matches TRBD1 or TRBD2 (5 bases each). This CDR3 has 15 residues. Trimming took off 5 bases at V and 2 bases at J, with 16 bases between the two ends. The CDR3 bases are TGTGCCAGCAGTCAGACCGGGACCGCCGCCTACGAGCAGTACTTC. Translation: CASSQTGTAAYEQYF.

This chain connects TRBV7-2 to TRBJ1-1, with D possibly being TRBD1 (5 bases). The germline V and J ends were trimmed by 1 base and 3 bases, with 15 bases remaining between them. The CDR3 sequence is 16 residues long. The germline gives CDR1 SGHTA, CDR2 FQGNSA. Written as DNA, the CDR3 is TGTGCCAGCAGCTTAGTCCAGGGCCTGTGGGACACTGAAGCTTTCTTT. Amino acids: CASSLVQGLWDTEAFF.

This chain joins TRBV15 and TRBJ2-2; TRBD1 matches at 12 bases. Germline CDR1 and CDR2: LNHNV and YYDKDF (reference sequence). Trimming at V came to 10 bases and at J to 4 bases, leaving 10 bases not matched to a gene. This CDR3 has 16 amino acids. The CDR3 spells CAIRNPGQGATGELFF. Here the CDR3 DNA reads TGTGCCATCAGGAATCCGGGACAGGGGGCCACCGGGGAGCTGTTTTTT.

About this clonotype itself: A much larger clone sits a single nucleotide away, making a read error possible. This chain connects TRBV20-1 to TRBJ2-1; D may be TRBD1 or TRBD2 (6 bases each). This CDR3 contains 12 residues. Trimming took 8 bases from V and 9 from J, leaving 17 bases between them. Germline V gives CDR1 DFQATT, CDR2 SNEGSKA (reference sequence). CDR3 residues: CSTALGGAEQFF. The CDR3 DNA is TGCAGTACTGCCTTGGGGGGCGCTGAGCAGTTCTTC.

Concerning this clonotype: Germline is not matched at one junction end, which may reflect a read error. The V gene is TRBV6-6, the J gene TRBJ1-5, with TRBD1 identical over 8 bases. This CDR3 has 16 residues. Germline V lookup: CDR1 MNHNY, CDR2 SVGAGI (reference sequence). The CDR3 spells CANSSGQGLSNQPQHF. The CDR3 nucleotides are TGTGCCAACAGTTCAGGACAGGGACTTAGCAATCAGCCCCAGCATTTT.

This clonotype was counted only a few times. CDR3 in amino acids: CASSLLRDRRGDTQYF. The CDR3 nucleotides are TGTGCCAGCAGTTTACTCCGGGACAGGCGGGGAGATACGCAGTATTTT. The V call is TRBV12-3 or TRBV12-4, the J call TRBJ2-3, with TRBD1 matching over 8 bases. The V gene end was trimmed by 2 bases and the J gene end by 5 bases; junction bases not matched to a gene: 9. The CDR3 has 16 residues.

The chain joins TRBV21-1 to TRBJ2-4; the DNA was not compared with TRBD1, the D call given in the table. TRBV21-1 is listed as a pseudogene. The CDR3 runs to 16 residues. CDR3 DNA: TGTGCCAGCAGCTTACTAACAGGACTGGGATACAATGAGCAGTACTTC. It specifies CASSLLTGLGYNEQYF.

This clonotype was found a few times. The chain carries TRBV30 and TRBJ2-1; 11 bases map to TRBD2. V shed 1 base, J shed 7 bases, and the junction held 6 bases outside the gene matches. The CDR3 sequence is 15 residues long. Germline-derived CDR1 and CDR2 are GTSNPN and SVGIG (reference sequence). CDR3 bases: TGTGCCTGGAGTGACGGTAGCGGGGGGGCGAATGAGCAGTTCTTC. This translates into CAWSDGSGGANEQFF.

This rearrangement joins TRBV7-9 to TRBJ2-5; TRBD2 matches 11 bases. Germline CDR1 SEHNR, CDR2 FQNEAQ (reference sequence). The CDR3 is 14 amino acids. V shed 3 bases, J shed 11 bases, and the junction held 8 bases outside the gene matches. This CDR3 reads CASSFTSGSNGQYF. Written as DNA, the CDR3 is TGTGCCAGCAGCTTCACTAGCGGGAGTAATGGGCAGTACTTC.

The CDR3 DNA sequence: TGCAGTGCTAGAGATCAGGGCGGGAGCGTACCAGATACGCAGTATTTT. Protein sequence: CSARDQGGSVPDTQYF. The chain employs TRBV20-1 and TRBJ2-3; 7 nucleotides line up with TRBD2. V dropped 0 bases and J dropped 4; count of bases not matched to a gene: 10. The CDR3 loop spans 16 amino acids. Germline CDR1 DFQATT, CDR2 SNEGSKA (reference sequence).

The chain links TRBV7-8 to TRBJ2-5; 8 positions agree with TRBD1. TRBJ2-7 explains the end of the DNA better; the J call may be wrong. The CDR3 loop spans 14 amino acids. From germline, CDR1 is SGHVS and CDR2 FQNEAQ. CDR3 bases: TGTGCCAGCAGCTTGGGACAGGTGGATTACGAGCAGTACTTC. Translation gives CASSLGQVDYEQYF.

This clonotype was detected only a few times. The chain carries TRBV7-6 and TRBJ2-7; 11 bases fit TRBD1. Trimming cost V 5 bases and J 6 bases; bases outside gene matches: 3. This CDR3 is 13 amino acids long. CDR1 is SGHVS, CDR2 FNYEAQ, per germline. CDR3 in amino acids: CASSADRGREQYF. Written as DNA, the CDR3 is TGTGCCAGCAGCGCGGACAGGGGGCGCGAGCAGTACTTC.

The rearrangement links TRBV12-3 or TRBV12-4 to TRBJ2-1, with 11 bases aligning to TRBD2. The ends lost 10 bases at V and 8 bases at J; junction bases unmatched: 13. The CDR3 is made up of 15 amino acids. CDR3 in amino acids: CAMSSGRRSSDEQFF. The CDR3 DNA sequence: TGTGCCATGTCTAGCGGGAGGCGGAGCTCCGATGAGCAGTTCTTC.

CDR3: CASSAPGATNEKLFF. For the CDR3, the DNA is TGTGCCAGCTCCGCCCCGGGGGCAACTAATGAAAAACTGTTTTTT. The chain recombines TRBV18 with TRBJ1-4; possibly TRBD1 for D (5 bases). The CDR3 is made up of 15 amino acids. V was shortened by 6 bases and J by 0 bases, with 11 bases between the two germline ends. Per the germline V gene, CDR1 is KGHSH and CDR2 is LQKENI.

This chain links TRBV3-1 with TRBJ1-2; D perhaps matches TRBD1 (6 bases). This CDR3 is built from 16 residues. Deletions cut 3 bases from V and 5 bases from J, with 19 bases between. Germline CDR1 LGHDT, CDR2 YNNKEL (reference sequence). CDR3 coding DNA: TGTGCCAGCAGCCATGGCGTGGGGGCGAGGAGATATGGCTACACCTTC. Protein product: CASSHGVGARRYGYTF.

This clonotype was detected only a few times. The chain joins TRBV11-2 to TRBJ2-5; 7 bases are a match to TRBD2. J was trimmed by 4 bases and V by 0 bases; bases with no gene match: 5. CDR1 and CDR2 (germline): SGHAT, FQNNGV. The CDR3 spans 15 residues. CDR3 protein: CASSLDGLVAETQYF. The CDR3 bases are TGTGCCAGCAGCTTAGACGGACTAGTCGCAGAGACCCAGTACTTC.

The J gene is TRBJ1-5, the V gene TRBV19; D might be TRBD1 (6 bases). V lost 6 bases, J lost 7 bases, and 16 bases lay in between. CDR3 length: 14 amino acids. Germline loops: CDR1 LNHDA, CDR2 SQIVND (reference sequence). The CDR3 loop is CASSPRGGTQPQHF. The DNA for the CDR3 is TGTGCCAGTAGCCCCCGGGGGGGGACACAGCCCCAGCATTTT.

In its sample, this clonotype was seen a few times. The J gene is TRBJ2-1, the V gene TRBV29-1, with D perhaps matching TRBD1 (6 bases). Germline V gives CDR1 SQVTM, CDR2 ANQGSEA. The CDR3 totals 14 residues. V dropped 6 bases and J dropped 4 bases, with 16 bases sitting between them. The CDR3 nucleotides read TGCAGCGTGGAACAGGGAAGAGGATACAATGAGCAGTTCTTC. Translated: CSVEQGRGYNEQFF.

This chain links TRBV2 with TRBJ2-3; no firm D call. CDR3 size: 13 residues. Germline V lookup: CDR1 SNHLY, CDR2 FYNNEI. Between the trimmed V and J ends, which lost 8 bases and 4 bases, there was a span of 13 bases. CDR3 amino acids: CASPGVPPDTQYF. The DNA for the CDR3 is TGTGCCAGCCCAGGCGTACCCCCAGATACGCAGTATTTT.

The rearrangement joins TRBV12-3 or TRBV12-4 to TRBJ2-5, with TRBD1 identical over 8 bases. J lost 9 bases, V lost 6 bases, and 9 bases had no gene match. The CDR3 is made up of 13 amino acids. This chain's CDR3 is CASSHDRGRAQYF. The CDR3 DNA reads TGTGCCAGCAGCCACGACAGGGGCAGGGCCCAGTACTTC.

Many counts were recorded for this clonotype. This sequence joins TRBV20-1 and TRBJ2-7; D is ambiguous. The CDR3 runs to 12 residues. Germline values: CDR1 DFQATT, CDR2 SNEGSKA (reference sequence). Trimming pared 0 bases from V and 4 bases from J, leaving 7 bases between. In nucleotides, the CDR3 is TGCAGTGCTAGAGATAGGGTTTACGAGCAGTACTTC. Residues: CSARDRVYEQYF.

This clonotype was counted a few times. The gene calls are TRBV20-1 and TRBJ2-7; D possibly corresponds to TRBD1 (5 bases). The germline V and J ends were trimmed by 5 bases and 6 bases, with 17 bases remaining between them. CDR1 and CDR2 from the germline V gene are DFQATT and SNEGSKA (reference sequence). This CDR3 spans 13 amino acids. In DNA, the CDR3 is TGCAGTGCTCCATCTTCGCCAGGGCTCGAGCAGTACTTC. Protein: CSAPSSPGLEQYF.

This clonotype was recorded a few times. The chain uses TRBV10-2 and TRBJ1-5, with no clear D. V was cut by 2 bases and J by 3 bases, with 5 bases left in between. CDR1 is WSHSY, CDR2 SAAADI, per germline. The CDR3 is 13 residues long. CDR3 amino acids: CASSEKNNQPQHF. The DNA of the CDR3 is TGCGCCAGCAGTGAGAAAAACAATCAGCCCCAGCATTTT.